These T cell receptor beta chains were read from a single sample in a study of a mutant IDH1 vaccine in newly diagnosed glioma. The protocol was immunoSEQ multiplex PCR, while the TCRdb copy is restricted to in-frame clones and leaves out a portion. The data contain 60,000 to 75,000 clones, about four fifths of them singletons. Sequencing was performed on peripheral blood mononuclear cells (PBMCs), taken from a glioma patient treated with radiotherapy, temozolomide or both. Receptors originate from a woman aged 18-29 years with glioma. Some clones in this sample may be carry-over from other donors' samples. The CDR3 runs from the conserved cysteine through the conserved F or W. D genes are given only for firm matches. Clone size is shown for a subset of rows, as once, few, many or a class of expanded clone.

-,TRBJ2-7,TRBV7-2,TRBD2,CASSASLAGRAYEQYF,TGTGCCAGCAGCGCCAGTCTAGCGGGGCGAGCCTACGAGCAGTACTTC
-,TRBJ2-7,TRBV13,-,CASSYNNEQYF,TGTGCCAGCAGCTACAATAACGAGCAGTACTTC
-,TRBJ1-5,TRBV9,-,CASSTGNLRDPQHF,TGTGCCAGCAGCACAGGGAACCTCCGGGACCCCCAGCATTTT
few,TRBJ1-1,TRBV7-3,-,CASSLRPGLNTEAFF,TGTGCCAGCAGCTTAAGACCAGGATTGAACACTGAAGCTTTCTTT
-,TRBJ2-6,TRBV6-4,TRBD1,CASSPVDRGLSGANVLTF,TGTGCCAGCAGCCCTGTCGACAGGGGACTCTCTGGGGCCAACGTCCTGACTTTC
-,TRBJ1-2,TRBV30,-,CAWSAGSPSGYTF,TGTGCCTGGAGTGCAGGGTCACCTAGTGGCTACACCTTC
once,TRBJ1-5,TRBV28,TRBD1,CASSKAGTGVKAQHF,TGTGCCAGCAGTAAAGCCGGGACAGGGGTTAAGGCCCAGCATTTT
few,TRBJ1-1,TRBV4-1,TRBD1,CASSRPGQGPVNTEAFF,TGCGCCAGCAGCAGGCCGGGACAGGGGCCCGTGAACACTGAAGCTTTCTTT
-,TRBJ2-7,TRBV6-5,-,CASSYRRFQETYEQYF,TGTGCCAGCAGTTACCGAAGGTTTCAGGAAACCTACGAGCAGTACTTC
-,TRBJ2-3,TRBV29-1,-,CSVDHGSTDTQYF,TGCAGCGTTGATCACGGAAGCACAGATACGCAGTATTTT
-,TRBJ2-5,TRBV25-1,-,CASTSAKGPRETQYF,TGTGCCAGCACTTCAGCGAAGGGGCCACGAGAGACCCAGTACTTC
-,TRBJ1-2,TRBV29-1,-,CSVLNRGGGFNYGYTF,TGCAGCGTCCTAAATCGCGGCGGGGGCTTCAACTATGGCTACACCTTC
-,TRBJ2-1,TRBV13,-,CASSLRGGGKTYNEQFF,TGTGCCAGCAGCTTAAGAGGAGGTGGGAAAACCTACAATGAGCAGTTCTTC
-,TRBJ2-3,TRBV7-7,-,CASSTRGGDTQYF,TGTGCCAGCAGCACGAGGGGGGGGGATACGCAGTATTTT
-,TRBJ2-2,TRBV7-9,-,CASTPSRMNTGELFF,TGTGCCAGCACCCCCAGCAGGATGAACACCGGGGAGCTGTTTTTT
-,TRBJ1-3,TRBV4-3,-,CASSQGTAGNTIYF,TGCGCCAGCAGCCAAGGGACAGCGGGAAACACCATATATTTT
-,TRBJ1-2,TRBV4-1,TRBD1,CASSSSRTGYGYTF,TGCGCCAGCAGCTCCTCCCGGACAGGCTATGGCTACACCTTC
-,TRBJ1-6,TRBV4-3,-,CASSQGYGSNSPLHF,TGCGCCAGCAGCCAAGGGTACGGAAGTAATTCACCCCTCCACTTT
-,TRBJ1-1,TRBV6-5,-,CASSYLRGDSTEAFF,TGTGCCAGCAGTTACCTCCGGGGTGATAGCACTGAAGCTTTCTTT
-,TRBJ1-5,TRBV13,-,CASSQGRGSQPQHF,TGTGCCAGCAGCCAAGGTAGGGGTTCTCAGCCCCAGCATTTT
-,TRBJ2-7,TRBV6-6,TRBD2,CASKGLAGPYEQYF,TGTGCCAGCAAGGGACTAGCGGGGCCCTACGAGCAGTACTTC
few,TRBJ1-1,TRBV9,-,CASSNRDPNTEAFF,TGTGCCAGCAGCAACCGGGATCCAAACACTGAAGCTTTCTTT
-,TRBJ2-7,TRBV10-3,TRBD2,CAISDVVASGSNEQYF,TGTGCCATCAGTGACGTAGTGGCTAGCGGGAGTAACGAGCAGTACTTC
-,TRBJ2-3,TRBV6-1,-,CASSSLGASTDTQYF,TGTGCCAGCAGCTCCCTAGGGGCCAGCACAGATACGCAGTATTTT
-,TRBJ2-5,TRBV2,TRBD2,CASSVGPRPGRDQETQYF,TGTGCCAGCAGTGTAGGCCCCAGGCCAGGGAGGGACCAAGAGACCCAGTACTTC
-,TRBJ2-7,TRBV27,TRBD2,CASSLWGGDEQYF,TGTGCCAGCAGTCTCTGGGGGGGAGACGAGCAGTACTTC
-,TRBJ1-1,TRBV6-5,-,CASLRGLNTEAFF,TGTGCCAGCTTACGGGGATTGAACACTGAAGCTTTCTTT
-,TRBJ2-1,TRBV27,TRBD2,CASSLSAGGTYNEQFF,TGTGCCAGCAGTTTAAGTGCGGGAGGCACCTACAATGAGCAGTTCTTC
few,TRBJ1-1,TRBV10-2,-,CASSPINTEAFF,TGCGCCAGCAGCCCAATTAACACTGAAGCTTTCTTT
-,TRBJ1-4,TRBV18,-,CASSPTAGATNEKLFF,TGTGCCAGCTCACCAACCGCGGGAGCAACTAATGAAAAACTGTTTTTT
-,TRBJ1-2,TRBV4-1,-,CASSQDYGAYGYTF,TGCGCCAGCAGCCAAGATTATGGGGCATATGGCTACACCTTC
-,TRBJ2-5,TRBV6-1,-,CASSEKRTETQYF,TGTGCCAGCAGTGAAAAGCGCACAGAGACCCAGTACTTC
-,TRBJ2-1,TRBV2,TRBD1,CAWTGSYNEQFF,TGTGCTTGGACAGGCTCCTACAATGAGCAGTTCTTC
-,TRBJ2-1,TRBV4-2,-,CASSGSSSYNEQFF,TGTGCCAGCAGCGGGTCTTCCTCCTACAATGAGCAGTTCTTC
-,TRBJ2-2,TRBV5-4,TRBD1,CASTNLRTGGGTGELFF,TGTGCCAGCACGAACCTCCGGACAGGGGGCGGGACCGGGGAGCTGTTTTTT
-,TRBJ2-1,TRBV6-1,TRBD2,CASSEGTSGRGNEQFF,TGTGCCAGCAGTGAGGGGACTAGCGGGAGGGGCAATGAGCAGTTCTTC
-,TRBJ2-1,TRBV5-6,-,CASSVGLDYNEQFF,TGTGCCAGCAGCGTAGGACTTGACTACAATGAGCAGTTCTTC
-,TRBJ2-7,TRBV19,-,CASSIDPSSYEQYF,TGTGCCAGTAGTATAGATCCGAGCTCCTACGAGCAGTACTTC
few,TRBJ1-1,TRBV30,TRBD1,CAWSIGTGISHTEAFF,TGTGCCTGGAGTATTGGGACAGGGATAAGCCACACTGAAGCTTTCTTT
-,TRBJ2-1,TRBV6-5,TRBD2,CASSYDYSGGNNEQFF,TGTGCCAGCAGTTACGATTACAGCGGGGGGAACAATGAGCAGTTCTTC
once,TRBJ2-7,TRBV7-9,TRBD1,CASSPTTGGNPYEQYF,TGTGCCAGCAGCCCCACGACAGGGGGAAACCCCTACGAGCAGTACTTC
-,TRBJ2-1,TRBV29-1,-,CSSRQGGSEQFF,TGCAGCTCTCGGCAGGGGGGCAGTGAGCAGTTCTTC
-,TRBJ2-7,TRBV2,-,CASSDFKASAAYEQYF,TGTGCCAGCAGTGACTTCAAGGCTAGCGCTGCCTACGAGCAGTACTTC
-,TRBJ1-4,TRBV7-9,-,CASSLRGSEKLFF,TGTGCCAGCAGCCTGAGGGGGAGTGAAAAACTGTTTTTT
-,TRBJ2-5,TRBV7-2,TRBD1,CASSFRDRGFGGETQYF,TGTGCCAGCAGCTTCCGGGACAGGGGCTTCGGAGGGGAGACCCAGTACTTC
once,TRBJ2-4,TRBV30,TRBD2,CAWLPGTSGRRAKNIQYF,TGTGCCTGGCTCCCTGGAACTAGCGGGAGGAGAGCCAAAAACATTCAGTACTTC
-,TRBJ1-2,TRBV7-9,-,CASSLGLFGLTF,TGTGCCAGCAGCTTAGGACTTTTTGGACTCACCTTC
-,TRBJ2-4,TRBV6-1,-,CASSELRGRDIQYF,TGTGCCAGCAGTGAGCTCAGGGGACGGGACATTCAGTACTTC